Listed here are 3 T cell receptor beta chains from one sample, sequenced in a study of shared clonotypes between healthy human individuals. Sequencing was performed with immunoSEQ multiplex PCR; in TCRdb, only in-frame clones are kept and a portion is missing. The repertoire holds about 2.4 million clones, over 85% seen once, with around 0.4% in the top ten. The sample consisted of naive CD4+ T cells from PBMCs. Subset noted: CD45RA+ positively selected. These receptors all come from a man aged 18 to 30 in good health. Some clones in this sample may be carry-over from other donors' samples.

The chain has TRBV6-4 and TRBJ2-7; 8 nucleotides match TRBD1. The CDR3 totals 14 residues. The V gene end was trimmed by 5 bases and the J gene end by 1 base; junction bases not matched to a gene: 4. Germline V gene sequence: CDR1 MRHNA, CDR2 SNTAGT. CDR3: CASSRDRTSYEQYF. Here the CDR3 DNA reads TGTGCCAGCAGTCGGGACAGGACTTCCTACGAGCAGTACTTC.

This chain uses TRBV25-1 with TRBJ1-6; D is ambiguous. Germline V lookup: CDR1 MGHDK, CDR2 SYGVNS. The CDR3 totals 16 residues. The V and J ends lost 0 bases and 7 bases respectively, with 13 bases between them. The CDR3 DNA reads as TGTGCCAGCAGTGAATATGGCCGGCGGCAGAATTCACCCCTCCACTTT. Translated: CASSEYGRRQNSPLHF.

V is TRBV29-1 and J is TRBJ2-1; D may be TRBD1 or TRBD2 (5 bases each). The CDR3 is 12 residues long. Per germline, CDR1 SQVTM and CDR2 ANQGSEA. The ends were cut back, 6 bases at V and 6 bases at J, with 12 bases in the middle. As DNA, the CDR3 is TGCAGCGTGACTACAGGAGGCAATGAGCAGTTCTTC. Translated, it gives CSVTTGGNEQFF.